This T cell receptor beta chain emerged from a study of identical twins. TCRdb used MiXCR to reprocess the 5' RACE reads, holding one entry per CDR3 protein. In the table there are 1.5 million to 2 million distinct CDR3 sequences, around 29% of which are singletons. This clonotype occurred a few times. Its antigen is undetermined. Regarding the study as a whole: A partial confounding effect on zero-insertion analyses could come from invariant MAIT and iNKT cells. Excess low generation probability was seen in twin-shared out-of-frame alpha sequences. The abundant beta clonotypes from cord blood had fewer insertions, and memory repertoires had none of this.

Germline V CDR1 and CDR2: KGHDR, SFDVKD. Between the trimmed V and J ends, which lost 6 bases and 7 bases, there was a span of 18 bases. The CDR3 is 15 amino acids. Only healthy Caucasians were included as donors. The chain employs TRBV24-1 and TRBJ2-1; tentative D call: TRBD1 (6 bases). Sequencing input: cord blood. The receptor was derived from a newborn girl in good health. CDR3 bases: TGTGCCACCAGTCCTCAGGGGACGCCTACTAATGAGCAGTTCTTC. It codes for CATSPQGTPTNEQFF.